Following are 20 T cell receptor beta chains from one sample sequenced in a study of blood T cell repertoires in COVID-19. Clones were sequenced by immunoSEQ multiplex PCR, and TCRdb holds only the in-frame ones, with some missing. Found here are 190,000 or so clones, over 80% of them singletons; the top ten hold 1.2%. Sequenced: PBMCs or T cells enriched from blood (not recorded which). The receptor set was obtained from a man in his thirties or forties who had recovered from COVID-19.

V and J are TRBV2 and TRBJ1-5; D call uncertain. V was cut by 5 bases and J by 2 bases, with 13 bases left in between. CDR3 length equals 15 residues. Germline CDR1 is SNHLY and CDR2 is FYNNEI. The CDR3 is CASSPSGLGNQPQHF. CDR3 DNA sequence: TGTGCCAGCAGTCCTTCCGGGTTAGGCAATCAGCCCCAGCATTTT.

The gene calls are TRBV27 and TRBJ2-7; the match to TRBD2 covers 11 bases. V was pared by 5 bases and J by 2 bases, with 5 bases of the junction left unmatched. The CDR3 contains 15 residues. Germline V gene sequence: CDR1 MNHEY, CDR2 SMNVEV (reference sequence). The CDR3, as DNA: TGTGCCAGCAGTCCCGGGACTAGCGGAGCCTACGAGCAGTACTTC. Its protein is CASSPGTSGAYEQYF.

J is TRBJ2-7 and V is TRBV2; D possibly corresponds to TRBD1 (6 bases). The CDR3 sequence is 18 residues long. Trimming pared 4 bases from V and 3 bases from J, leaving 25 bases between. Germline CDR1 reads SNHLY; CDR2 reads FYNNEI. DNA of the CDR3: TGTGCCAGCAGTGGTTTTGGCTTTGGACAGCCGGGCGGCTACGAGCAGTACTTC. The encoded protein is CASSGFGFGQPGGYEQYF.

This clone was found once. V gene TRBV5-1 combines with J gene TRBJ2-7; a possible D gene is TRBD1 (5 bases). Germline assignment: CDR1 SGHRS and CDR2 YFSETQ. Trimming left V 7 bases short and J 5 bases short, with 16 bases between. The CDR3 contains 13 residues. The CDR3 region has the DNA TGCGCCAGCGGGGCAGAGGCGTTAAACGAGCAGTACTTC. As protein: CASGAEALNEQYF.

This chain joins TRBV30 and TRBJ1-2; D not resolved. Germline-derived CDR1 and CDR2 are GTSNPN and SVGIG (reference sequence). V shed 2 bases and J shed 5 bases, with 9 bases lying between them. The CDR3 contains 12 residues. CDR3 DNA: TGTGCCTGGAGTCCCGCAGAATATGGCTACACCTTC. Translated, it gives CAWSPAEYGYTF.

This sequence joins TRBV28 and TRBJ2-3; TRBD2 aligns across 11 bases. J lost 0 bases, V lost 5 bases, and 7 bases had no gene match. This CDR3 is 17 amino acids long. Germline CDR1 is MDHEN and CDR2 is SYDVKM. In nucleotides, the CDR3 is TGTGCCAGCAGTCCCGGGACTAGCGGCACTAGCACAGATACGCAGTATTTT. It encodes CASSPGTSGTSTDTQYF. The whole variable domain, filled in from reference TRBV28 and TRBJ2-3, reads DVKVTQSSRYLVKRTGEKVFLECVQDMDHENMFWYRQDPGLGLRLIYFSYDVKMKEKGDIPEGYSVSREKKERFSLILESASTNQTSMYLCASSPGTSGTSTDTQYFGPGTRLTVL.

The DNA for the CDR3 is TGCGCCAGCAGTAACACAGGGGACTATGGCTACACCTTC. Its translation is CASSNTGDYGYTF. The chain recombines TRBV5-1 with TRBJ1-2; 7 positions agree with TRBD1. The CDR3 runs 13 residues. Trimming took 5 bases from V and 3 from J; bases not matched to a gene: 4. Germline V gene lookup returns CDR1 SGHRS and CDR2 YFSETQ.

The chain links TRBV12-3 or TRBV12-4 to TRBJ1-1; TRBD1 agrees at 7 bases. J was trimmed by 4 bases and V by 4 bases; bases with no gene match: 0. The CDR3 contains 12 residues. This CDR3 reads CASSSGGTEAFF. The CDR3 DNA sequence: TGTGCCAGCAGTTCAGGGGGCACTGAAGCTTTCTTT.

The chain joins TRBV7-2 to TRBJ2-2; D is perhaps TRBD2 (5 bases). The CDR3 extends over 15 amino acids. From germline, CDR1 is SGHTA and CDR2 FQGNSA. V gave up 6 bases and J gave up 4 bases, with 15 bases separating them. CDR3 nucleotides: TGTGCCAGCAGTCAAGGACTGTCTGCCACCGGGGAGCTGTTTTTT. Translating gives CASSQGLSATGELFF.

The chain uses TRBV7-2 and TRBJ1-3; D remains unclear. V lost 3 bases, J lost 1 base, and 10 bases lay in between. In germline, CDR1 is SGHTA, CDR2 FQGNSA. The CDR3 runs to 15 residues. The CDR3 bases are TGTGCCAGCAGCTTCTCTCCGACTTCTGGAAACACCATATATTTT. Amino acid sequence: CASSFSPTSGNTIYF.

V usage is TRBV29-1 and J usage is TRBJ2-1; perhaps TRBD2 as D (5 bases). This CDR3 is 16 amino acids long. The V gene's germline CDR1 is SQVTM and CDR2 ANQGSEA. V lost 1 base and J 0 bases, leaving 13 bases between the germline ends. In DNA form, the CDR3 reads TGCAGCGTTGAAGGGCTAGCCCTGAGCTCCTACAATGAGCAGTTCTTC. This codes for CSVEGLALSSYNEQFF.

In the case of this clone: The same CDR3 can be traced to other DNA sequences in this sample. V and J are TRBV27 and TRBJ1-5; tentative D call: TRBD1 (6 bases). Germline CDR1 reads MNHEY; CDR2 reads SMNVEV (reference sequence). Trimming removed 0 bases at V and 7 bases at J, with 10 bases between. This CDR3 is 14 amino acids long. The CDR3 region is CASSLSGGGQPQHF. DNA for the CDR3: TGTGCCAGCAGTTTATCAGGGGGAGGGCAGCCCCAGCATTTT.

This chain uses TRBV30 with TRBJ1-1, with a tentative D call TRBD1 (5 bases). This CDR3 comprises 12 residues. CDR1 and CDR2 (germline): GTSNPN, SVGIG (reference sequence). The V end was cut by 0 bases, the J end by 10 bases, with 12 bases between. The CDR3: CAWSVGGEGAFF. CDR3 DNA: TGTGCCTGGAGTGTGGGGGGGGAAGGAGCTTTCTTT.

This chain joins TRBV29-1 and TRBJ2-7, with D perhaps TRBD1 (5 bases). Germline V gene sequence: CDR1 SQVTM, CDR2 ANQGSEA. The CDR3 is 12 amino acids. Trimming took off 4 bases at V and 0 bases at J, with 7 bases between the two ends. The CDR3 region has the DNA TGCAGCGTTGGGGGCAACTCCTACGAGCAGTACTTC. Its protein product is CSVGGNSYEQYF.

The chain carries TRBV7-2 and TRBJ1-3; 10 nucleotides line up with TRBD1. After removal of 5 bases from V and 3 bases from J, the junction contained 4 bases not matched to a gene. The germline V gene encodes CDR1 SGHTA and CDR2 FQGNSA. This CDR3 comprises 15 residues. Here the CDR3 reads CASSPGQGGGNTIYF. In DNA form, the CDR3 reads TGTGCCAGCAGCCCCGGACAGGGGGGTGGAAACACCATATATTTT.

This sequence joins TRBV27 and TRBJ2-3; 7 positions agree with TRBD1. The CDR3 is 15 residues long. Unmatched junction bases numbered 9, after V lost 7 bases and J lost 2 bases. Germline lookup yields CDR1 MNHEY and CDR2 SMNVEV (reference sequence). CDR3 amino acids: CASTGTATLTDTQYF. The CDR3 nucleotides read TGTGCCAGCACCGGGACAGCCACCCTCACAGATACGCAGTATTTT.

The rearrangement uses TRBV7-6 and TRBJ2-7; TRBD1 matches at 9 bases. V gave up 5 bases and J gave up 5 bases; unmatched junction bases: 7. CDR3 size: 14 residues. The germline CDR1 and CDR2 sequences are SGHVS and FNYEAQ. The CDR3 loop reads CASSPGTGPDEQYF. The CDR3 DNA reads TGTGCCAGCAGCCCCGGGACAGGGCCGGACGAGCAGTACTTC.

The chain joins TRBV5-4 to TRBJ2-7; perhaps TRBD2 as D (5 bases). This CDR3 region has 14 residues. Germline lookup yields CDR1 SGHNT and CDR2 YYREEE (reference sequence). V was pared by 0 bases and J by 1 base, with 8 bases between. CDR3 residues: CASSLAGKSYEQYF. The CDR3 DNA is TGTGCCAGCAGCTTGGCCGGGAAATCCTACGAGCAGTACTTC.

The V call is TRBV11-2, the J call TRBJ2-7, with a possible D match to TRBD1 (6 bases). This CDR3 has 16 amino acids. The germline gives CDR1 SGHAT, CDR2 FQNNGV. Trimming removed 5 bases at V and 0 bases at J, with 17 bases between. The CDR3 DNA is TGTGCCAGCAGCAGTACCCCGGGACACCGCTCCTACGAGCAGTACTTC. Translated: CASSSTPGHRSYEQYF.

This clone has only a few counts. The CDR3 loop is CASSLGGQGNYGYTF. The CDR3 region has the DNA TGTGCCAGCAGCTTAGGGGGACAGGGCAACTATGGCTACACCTTC. The J gene is TRBJ1-2, the V gene TRBV7-2; 9 bases fit TRBD1. This CDR3 contains 15 residues. Trimming cost V 1 base and J 2 bases; bases outside gene matches: 2. In germline, CDR1 is SGHTA, CDR2 FQGNSA.